A single sample is the source of the 18 T cell receptor beta chains below, sequenced in a study of cytomegalovirus exposure and HLA in healthy donors. This PCR relied on a set of 60 Vbeta primers and 13 Jbeta primers. Data came from immunoSEQ multiplex PCR; TCRdb stores just in-frame clones and leaves some out. The sample carries roughly 200,000 clones, more than 75% recorded once. The sample consisted of PBMCs. These receptors all stem from a woman aged 25 to 45 in good health and CMV-seropositive.

In nucleotides, the CDR3 is TGCGCCAGCAGCTTGGAGGGGGGGGGCTCCTACGAGCAGTACTTC. Translation: CASSLEGGGSYEQYF. The chain combines TRBV5-1 with TRBJ2-7, with D possibly matching TRBD2 (7 bases). V was trimmed by 0 bases and J by 0 bases, leaving 10 bases between them. This CDR3 is 15 amino acids long. Germline values: CDR1 SGHRS, CDR2 YFSETQ.

The J gene is TRBJ2-7, the V gene TRBV9, with 13 bases aligning to TRBD2. Trimming took 4 bases from V and 5 from J; bases not matched to a gene: 6. Germline CDR1 SGDLS, CDR2 YYNGEE. This CDR3 has 15 amino acids. The CDR3 reads CASSLGTSGKNEQYF. CDR3 coding DNA: TGTGCCAGCAGCCTCGGGACTAGCGGGAAGAACGAGCAGTACTTC.

Details on this clone: Other nucleotide sequences in the sample specify the same CDR3. V gene TRBV7-8 combines with J gene TRBJ2-7; 7 bases match TRBD1. There are 13 residues in the CDR3. Trimming cost V 5 bases and J 12 bases; bases outside gene matches: 13. Germline V CDR1 and CDR2: SGHVS, FQNEAQ. The CDR3 spells CASSLEGAQRRYF. The DNA of the CDR3 is TGTGCCAGCAGCCTAGAGGGGGCCCAGCGGAGGTACTTC.

The chain carries TRBV28 and TRBJ1-5; the D is unclear. CDR1 and CDR2 from the germline V gene are MDHEN and SYDVKM. The V and J ends lost 3 bases and 3 bases respectively, with 9 bases between them. The length of the CDR3 is 14 residues. In nucleotides, the CDR3 is TGTGCCAGCAGTTTTTCGGTCTACAATCAGCCCCAGCATTTT. Protein sequence: CASSFSVYNQPQHF.

The rearrangement uses TRBV5-1 and TRBJ1-3; D unresolved. Trimming removed 6 bases from V and 0 bases from J, with 7 bases in between. This CDR3 is 13 amino acids long. The germline CDR1 and CDR2 sequences are SGHRS and YFSETQ. Here the CDR3 DNA reads TGCGCCAGCAAAACGGTCTCTGGAAACACCATATATTTT. Amino acids: CASKTVSGNTIYF.

The chain recombines TRBV5-8 with TRBJ2-2, with 7 bases that match TRBD1. CDR1 is SGHTS and CDR2 is YDEGEE in the germline V gene. The CDR3 consists of 17 residues. Trimming removed 3 bases from V and 0 bases from J; junction bases left unmatched: 8. The CDR3 reads CASSSFRGSANTGELFF. CDR3 sequence (DNA): TGTGCCAGCAGCTCCTTCAGGGGGTCGGCGAACACCGGGGAGCTGTTTTTT.

This clone was seen only a few times. The chain uses TRBV30 and TRBJ1-5, with D uncertain. The CDR3 contains 13 residues. V dropped 4 bases and J dropped 11 bases, with 18 bases sitting between them. The germline V gene has CDR1 GTSNPN and CDR2 SVGIG (reference sequence). The CDR3 protein is CAWKGGIGSAQHF. In nucleotides, the CDR3 is TGTGCCTGGAAGGGAGGGATTGGGTCAGCCCAGCATTTT. Filled out from reference TRBV30 and TRBJ1-5, the complete variable domain reads SQTIHQWPATLVQPVGSPLSLECTVEGTSNPNLYWYRQAAGRGLQLLFYSVGIGQISSEVPQNLSASRPQDRQFILSSKKLLLSDSGFYLCAWKGGIGSAQHFGDGTRLSIL.

This chain joins TRBV4-3 and TRBJ2-1; 9 bases agree with TRBD2. CDR3 length: 16 residues. Unmatched junction bases numbered 9, after V lost 2 bases and J lost 7 bases. Germline CDR1 is LGHNA and CDR2 is YSLEER. The CDR3: CASSQFSGSQANEQFF. CDR3 coding DNA: TGCGCCAGCAGCCAATTTAGCGGGAGTCAGGCGAATGAGCAGTTCTTC.

The chain carries TRBV11-2 and TRBJ1-2; a possible D gene is TRBD1 (5 bases). Trimming left V 1 base short and J 6 bases short, with 9 bases between. The CDR3 contains 13 residues. Per the germline V gene, CDR1 is SGHAT and CDR2 is FQNNGV. The DNA of the CDR3 is TGTGCCAGCAGCTTAGTCGGAGGGGATGGCTACACCTTC. This codes for CASSLVGGDGYTF.

The table lists this clone with a few counts. The chain has TRBV7-2 and TRBJ1-2; possibly TRBD1 for D (6 bases). The germline gives CDR1 SGHTA, CDR2 FQGNSA. The CDR3 extends over 14 amino acids. V lost 5 bases and J 5 bases, leaving 15 bases between the germline ends. CDR3 in DNA: TGTGCCAGCAGCATCCCGGGACAAGTGTATGGCTACACCTTC. This gives the protein CASSIPGQVYGYTF. Based on the CDR3 plus reference TRBV7-2 and TRBJ1-2, the full variable domain is GAGVSQSPSNKVTEKGKDVELRCDPISGHTALYWYRQSLGQGLEFLIYFQGNSAPDKSGLPSDRFSAERTGGSVSTLTIQRTQQEDSAVYLCASSIPGQVYGYTFGSGTRLTVV.

The J gene is TRBJ2-7, the V gene TRBV28, with unresolved D. CDR3 length: 12 amino acids. The V end was cut by 5 bases, the J end by 2 bases, with 7 bases between. Per germline, CDR1 MDHEN and CDR2 SYDVKM. This CDR3 is CASSQQTYEQYF. The CDR3 nucleotides are TGTGCCAGCAGTCAACAGACCTACGAGCAGTACTTC.

The chain is built from TRBV5-4 and TRBJ1-1; 9 bases are shared with TRBD1. V shed 3 bases, J shed 7 bases, and the junction held 7 bases outside the gene matches. Germline V lookup: CDR1 SGHNT, CDR2 YYREEE (reference sequence). The CDR3 covers 14 residues. The CDR3 protein is CASSSYRGLDEAFF. The CDR3 DNA sequence: TGTGCCAGCAGCTCCTACAGGGGGCTGGATGAAGCTTTCTTT. The full variable domain, its missing parts supplied by reference TRBV5-4 and TRBJ1-1, is ETGVTQSPTHLIKTRGQQVTLRCSSQSGHNTVSWYQQALGQGPQFIFQYYREEENGRGNFPPRFSGLQFPNYSSELNVNALELDDSALYLCASSSYRGLDEAFFGQGTRLTVV.

This clone has just a few counts. The V call is TRBV4-2, the J call TRBJ1-1; no clear D gene. V lost 0 bases and J lost 5, with 16 bases in between. This CDR3 is 16 amino acids long. Germline-derived CDR1 and CDR2 are LGHNA and YNFKEQ. CDR3 coding DNA: TGTGCCAGCAGCCAAGAAGGGCCCGGTAGGAGGACTGAAGCTTTCTTT. Translating gives CASSQEGPGRRTEAFF.

This sequence joins TRBV10-3 and TRBJ2-3, with 10 bases lining up with TRBD2. CDR1 is ENHRY and CDR2 is SYGVKD in the germline V gene. J lost 3 bases, V lost 5 bases, and 8 bases had no gene match. This CDR3 region has 16 residues. DNA for the CDR3: TGTGCCATCAGTCCCGGGACTAGCGACGGGACAGATACGCAGTATTTT. It codes for CAISPGTSDGTDTQYF.

V usage is TRBV2 and J usage is TRBJ1-1; D ambiguous. Germline CDR1 reads SNHLY; CDR2 reads FYNNEI. With 1 base removed from V and 0 bases from J, the gap between germline ends came to 9 bases. The CDR3 consists of 15 residues. The CDR3: CASSEVRVLNTEAFF. CDR3 nucleotide sequence: TGTGCCAGCAGTGAAGTGCGGGTATTGAACACTGAAGCTTTCTTT.

The chain combines TRBV5-1 with TRBJ1-6, with a weak D call TRBD1 (5 bases). Trimming cost V 1 base and J 7 bases, with 12 bases left between them. The CDR3 extends over 15 amino acids. Germline CDR1 SGHRS, CDR2 YFSETQ. CDR3 DNA: TGCGCCAGCAGCTTGTGGAGCAGGGTAAATTCACCCCTCCACTTT. As protein: CASSLWSRVNSPLHF.

This clone has just a few counts. The chain has TRBV6-5 and TRBJ1-6; 7 nucleotides align to TRBD1. Trimming cost V 2 bases and J 7 bases; bases outside gene matches: 5. There are 15 residues in the CDR3. In germline, CDR1 is MNHEY, CDR2 SVGAGI. The CDR3 DNA reads TGTGCCAGCAGTTACGGCGGGACAGCGAATTCACCCCTCCACTTT. Translation: CASSYGGTANSPLHF.

V usage is TRBV6-6 and J usage is TRBJ1-3; possible D gene TRBD1, 6 bases. The ends were cut back, 2 bases at V and 0 bases at J, with 11 bases in the middle. The CDR3 has 16 amino acids. The germline V gene encodes CDR1 MNHNY and CDR2 SVGAGI (reference sequence). CDR3: CASSYRTTGSGNTIYF. CDR3 DNA sequence: TGTGCCAGCAGTTACCGAACGACAGGCTCTGGAAACACCATATATTTT.